This TCR beta chain was captured by sequencing in a study of blood T cell repertoires in COVID-19. Study-level information: Specimens from acute and convalescent COVID-19 originated in the United States, Italy and Spain. The cDNA or gDNA used as material had been derived from T cells, B-cell-depleted T cells, or PBMCs.

As originally analysed: For nucleated cells, counts were estimated from reference gene primer amplification. Assay: immunoSEQ multiplex PCR; the TCRdb copy retains only in-frame clones and omits some. V, J and clone size are those of that table, while D and trimming were read from the DNA. The sample has some 120,000 clones, more than 60% seen once. This CDR3 comprises 13 residues. V lost 5 bases to trimming and J lost 3 bases, with 8 bases between them. CDR1 and CDR2 from the germline V gene are SNHLY and FYNNEI. The sequencing input was peripheral blood. The sequence was collected from a woman in her 70s with acute or convalescent COVID-19. The gene calls are TRBV2 and TRBJ2-1; D not resolved. The CDR3 sequence: CASSFSSYNEQFF. CDR3 DNA: TGTGCCAGCAGTTTTAGTAGCTACAATGAGCAGTTCTTC.